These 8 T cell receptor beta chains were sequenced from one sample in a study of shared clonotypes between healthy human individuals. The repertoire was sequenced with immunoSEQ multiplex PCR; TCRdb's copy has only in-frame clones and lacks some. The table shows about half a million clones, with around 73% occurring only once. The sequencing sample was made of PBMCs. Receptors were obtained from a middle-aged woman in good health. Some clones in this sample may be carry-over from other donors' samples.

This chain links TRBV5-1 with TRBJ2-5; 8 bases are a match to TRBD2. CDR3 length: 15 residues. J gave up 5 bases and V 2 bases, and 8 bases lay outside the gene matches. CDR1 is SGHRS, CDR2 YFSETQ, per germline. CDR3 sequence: CASSFDSGIRETQYF. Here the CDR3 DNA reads TGCGCCAGCAGCTTCGATAGCGGGATAAGGGAGACCCAGTACTTC. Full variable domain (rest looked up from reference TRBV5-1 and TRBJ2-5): KAGVTQTPRYLIKTRGQQVTLSCSPISGHRSVSWYQQTPGQGLQFLFEYFSETQRNKGNFPGRFSGRQFSNSRSEMNVSTLELGDSALYLCASSFDSGIRETQYFGPGTRLLVL.

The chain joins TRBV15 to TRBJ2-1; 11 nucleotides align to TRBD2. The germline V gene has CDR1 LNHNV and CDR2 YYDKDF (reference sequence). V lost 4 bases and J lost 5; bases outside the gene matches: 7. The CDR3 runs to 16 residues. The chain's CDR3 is CATSNPTSGRDNEQFF. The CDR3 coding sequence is TGTGCCACCAGCAACCCCACTAGCGGGAGAGACAATGAGCAGTTCTTC.

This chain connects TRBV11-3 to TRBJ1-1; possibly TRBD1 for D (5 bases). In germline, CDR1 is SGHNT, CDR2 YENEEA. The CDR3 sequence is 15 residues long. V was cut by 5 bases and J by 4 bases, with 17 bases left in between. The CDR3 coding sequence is TGTGCCAGCAGCCAGGGACCGGCCGTAGGCACTGAAGCTTTCTTT. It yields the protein CASSQGPAVGTEAFF. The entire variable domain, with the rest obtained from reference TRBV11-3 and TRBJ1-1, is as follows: EAGVVQSPRYKIIEKKQPVAFWCNPISGHNTLYWYLQNLGQGPELLIRYENEEAVDDSQLPKDRFSAERLKGVDSTLKIQPAELGDSAVYLCASSQGPAVGTEAFFGQGTRLTVV.

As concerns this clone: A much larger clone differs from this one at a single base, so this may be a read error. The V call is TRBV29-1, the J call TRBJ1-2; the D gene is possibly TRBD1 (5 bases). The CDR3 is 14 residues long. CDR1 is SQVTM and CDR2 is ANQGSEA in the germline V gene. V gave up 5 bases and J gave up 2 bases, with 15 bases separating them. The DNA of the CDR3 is TGCAGCGTTCCCCTGAGGGGCCTGAACTATGGCTACACCTTC. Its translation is CSVPLRGLNYGYTF.

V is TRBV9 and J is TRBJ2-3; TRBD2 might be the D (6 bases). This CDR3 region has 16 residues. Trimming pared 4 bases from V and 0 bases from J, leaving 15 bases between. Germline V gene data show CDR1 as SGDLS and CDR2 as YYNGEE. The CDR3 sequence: CASSPLGSGSTDTQYF. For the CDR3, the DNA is TGTGCCAGCAGCCCCCTAGGGAGCGGGAGCACAGATACGCAGTATTTT.

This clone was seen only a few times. CDR3 bases: TGTGCCAGCAGCTTAGATTGGAGAAGCGAGCAGTACTTC. Amino acids: CASSLDWRSEQYF. The chain combines TRBV11-2 with TRBJ2-7, with D hard to call. This CDR3 has 13 amino acids. The germline CDR1 and CDR2 sequences are SGHAT and FQNNGV. V was cut by 0 bases and J by 6 bases, with 9 bases left in between.

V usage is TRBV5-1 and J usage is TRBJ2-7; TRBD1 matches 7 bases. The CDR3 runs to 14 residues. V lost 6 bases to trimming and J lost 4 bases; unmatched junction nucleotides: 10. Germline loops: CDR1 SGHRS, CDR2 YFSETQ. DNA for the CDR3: TGCGCCAGCACCTGGGACAGCGGAACATACGAGCAGTACTTC. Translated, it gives CASTWDSGTYEQYF.

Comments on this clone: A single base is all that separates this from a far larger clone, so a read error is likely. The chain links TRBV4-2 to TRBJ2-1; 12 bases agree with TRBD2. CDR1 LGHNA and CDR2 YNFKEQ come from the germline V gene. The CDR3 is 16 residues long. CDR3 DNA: TGTGCCAGCAGCCTCTCGACTAGCGGGAGCTACAGTGAGCAGTTCTTC. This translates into CASSLSTSGSYSEQFF.